The 21 T cell receptor beta chains below come from one sample, sequenced in a study of OX40 agonist ivuxolimab in advanced cancers. Some clones are missing from TCRdb's copy, which holds only in-frame ones; the method was immunoSEQ multiplex PCR. This sample has about 70,000 clones, with around four fifths found just once. Material: CD4+ or CD8+ T cells sorted from blood, obtained in a trial of the OX40 agonist ivuxolimab. These receptors were taken from an adult with an advanced solid tumor such as melanoma, head and neck, liver or kidney cancer.

The chain recombines TRBV27 with TRBJ1-1, with TRBD1 matching over 9 bases. Germline V lookup: CDR1 MNHEY, CDR2 SMNVEV (reference sequence). The CDR3 has 15 amino acids. V dropped 6 bases and J dropped 6; count of bases not matched to a gene: 11. This chain's CDR3 is CASRRTGVGEAEAFF. The DNA for the CDR3 is TGTGCCAGCAGGAGGACAGGGGTAGGGGAGGCTGAAGCTTTCTTT.

The rearrangement joins TRBV5-4 to TRBJ1-6; perhaps TRBD1 as D (6 bases). This CDR3 has 15 residues. The germline V gene has CDR1 SGHNT and CDR2 YYREEE (reference sequence). V gave up 6 bases and J gave up 8 bases, with 18 bases separating them. DNA for the CDR3: TGTGCCAGCACCTCATTCGGACAGACCTATTCACCCCTCCACTTT. Encoded protein: CASTSFGQTYSPLHF.

The count of this clone is one. V usage is TRBV9 and J usage is TRBJ2-1, with 7 bases fitting TRBD1. The CDR3 is 17 residues long. The J segment lost 7 bases and the V segment lost 0 bases, leaving 13 bases of the junction unmatched. From germline, CDR1 is SGDLS and CDR2 YYNGEE. The CDR3 is CASSVASSRDSLNEQFF. The CDR3 nucleotides are TGTGCCAGCAGCGTAGCCAGCTCCCGGGACAGTCTGAATGAGCAGTTCTTC.

The V and J genes are TRBV27 and TRBJ1-5; a possible D gene is TRBD1 (5 bases). The germline CDR1 and CDR2 sequences are MNHEY and SMNVEV (reference sequence). The CDR3 extends over 16 amino acids. V lost 6 bases, J lost 0 bases, and 15 bases lay in between. CDR3 sequence reads: CASRTGSGGSNQPQHF. As DNA, the CDR3 is TGTGCCAGCAGAACTGGTTCGGGGGGTAGCAATCAGCCCCAGCATTTT.

The chain couples TRBV7-2 to TRBJ1-1; 7 positions match TRBD1. The CDR3 is 14 amino acids. Germline lookup yields CDR1 SGHTA and CDR2 FQGNSA. The J segment lost 2 bases and the V segment lost 4 bases, leaving 4 bases of the junction unmatched. The DNA of the CDR3 is TGTGCCAGCAGCTCCAACAGGGGAAACACTGAAGCTTTCTTT. It specifies CASSSNRGNTEAFF.

CDR3 bases: TGTGCCAGCAGCTTAGAGACAGGGGGCTGGGCAGATACGCAGTATTTT. Amino acid sequence: CASSLETGGWADTQYF. This chain connects TRBV11-2 to TRBJ2-3, with 10 positions matching TRBD1. Germline CDR1 reads SGHAT; CDR2 reads FQNNGV. V lost 0 bases, J lost 4 bases, and 4 bases stayed unmatched. The CDR3 extends over 16 amino acids.

This clone was detected only a few times. This sequence joins TRBV1 and TRBJ2-1. TRBV1 is labeled a pseudogene. The CDR3 loop spans 14 amino acids. The CDR3 coding sequence is TGCACCAGCAGCCAAGATACGGGGGCTAATGAGCAGTTCTTC. This translates into CTSSQDTGANEQFF.

The rearrangement joins TRBV7-2 to TRBJ1-1; 7 bases agree with TRBD1. The ends lost 5 bases at V and 5 bases at J; junction bases unmatched: 8. Germline V gives CDR1 SGHTA, CDR2 FQGNSA. The CDR3 runs 14 residues. CDR3 sequence reads: CASSPGGKQTEAFF. The CDR3 DNA sequence: TGTGCCAGCAGCCCAGGGGGGAAGCAGACTGAAGCTTTCTTT.

This clone was detected only a few times. The chain couples TRBV7-9 to TRBJ1-4; D remains unclear. Trimming stripped 1 base from V and 5 bases from J, with 8 bases between. The length of the CDR3 is 14 residues. Germline V CDR1 and CDR2: SEHNR, FQNEAQ (reference sequence). The CDR3 DNA reads TGTGCCAGCAGCTTAGGCAGCTTAAATGAAAAACTGTTTTTT. Translation gives CASSLGSLNEKLFF.

In this sample, this clone turned up once. The J gene is TRBJ1-5, the V gene TRBV6-6; D remains ambiguous. The length of the CDR3 is 14 residues. The germline V and J ends were trimmed by 4 bases and 3 bases, with 10 bases remaining between them. CDR1 and CDR2 from the germline V gene are MNHNY and SVGAGI (reference sequence). The CDR3 loop is CASSFSVVNQPQHF. CDR3 bases: TGTGCCAGCAGTTTTTCCGTCGTCAATCAGCCCCAGCATTTT.

This clone came up a few times. This chain joins TRBV19 and TRBJ2-3; 7 nucleotides agree with TRBD1. V was clipped by 6 bases and J by 4 bases; unmatched bases: 19. The germline CDR1 and CDR2 sequences are LNHDA and SQIVND (reference sequence). The CDR3 has 18 amino acids. CDR3 protein: CASSIQITGQASPDTQYF. The CDR3, as DNA: TGTGCCAGTAGCATTCAGATAACAGGACAGGCGAGCCCAGATACGCAGTATTTT.

The chain uses TRBV7-8 and TRBJ1-1; 8 bases align to TRBD1. Germline trimming cut 1 base from V and 5 bases from J; bases unmatched to any gene: 9. The germline CDR1 and CDR2 sequences are SGHVS and FQNEAQ. CDR3 length: 16 residues. The CDR3 DNA reads TGTGCCAGCAGCTTAGGTGGCAGGGGGCGACGGACTGAAGCTTTCTTT. It encodes CASSLGGRGRRTEAFF.

The rearrangement joins TRBV2 to TRBJ1-5; a possible D gene is TRBD1 (5 bases). Trimming cost V 3 bases and J 1 base, with 19 bases left between them. The CDR3 consists of 18 residues. Germline V gives CDR1 SNHLY, CDR2 FYNNEI. The CDR3 spells CASSDERLRGRSNQPQHF. CDR3 nucleotide sequence: TGTGCCAGCAGTGACGAGCGCTTGAGGGGACGAAGCAATCAGCCCCAGCATTTT.

The chain is built from TRBV6-5 and TRBJ1-1, with unresolved D. Trimming stripped 6 bases from V and 1 base from J, with 3 bases between. The CDR3 is 11 residues long. Germline V gives CDR1 MNHEY, CDR2 SVGAGI. The CDR3 DNA reads as TGTGCCAGCAGAGAGAACACTGAAGCTTTCTTT. Translation gives CASRENTEAFF.

The table lists this clone with a few counts. V and J are TRBV5-1 and TRBJ2-5, with D hard to call. This CDR3 comprises 14 residues. Germline V lookup: CDR1 SGHRS, CDR2 YFSETQ. V lost 0 bases, J lost 5 bases, and 11 bases lay in between. CDR3 loop: CASSLAIKEETQYF. The CDR3 DNA sequence: TGCGCCAGCAGCTTGGCCATCAAGGAGGAGACCCAGTACTTC.

CDR3 DNA: TGTGCCAGCACCCCTACTAGCGCGCAAGAGACCCAGTACTTC. Amino acids: CASTPTSAQETQYF. The genes are TRBV6-6 and TRBJ2-5; 7 bases agree with TRBD2. Germline CDR1 MNHNY, CDR2 SVGAGI (reference sequence). J gave up 2 bases and V 7 bases, and 7 bases lay outside the gene matches. This CDR3 has 14 amino acids.

V and J are TRBV10-2 and TRBJ2-7; D gene ambiguous. Trimming removed 5 bases at V and 1 base at J, with 18 bases between. This CDR3 is 16 amino acids long. CDR1 and CDR2 (germline): WSHSY, SAAADI. The CDR3 nucleotides read TGCGCCAGCAGTCCCCACTCATGGGGTGAGTCCTACGAGCAGTACTTC. It is translated as CASSPHSWGESYEQYF.

This sequence joins TRBV9 and TRBJ1-1, with unresolved D. This CDR3 has 14 residues. In germline, CDR1 is SGDLS, CDR2 YYNGEE. Deletions cut 0 bases from V and 1 base from J, with 7 bases between. CDR3 in DNA: TGTGCCAGCAGCGTAGTGGGCGGGAACACTGAAGCTTTCTTT. It codes for CASSVVGGNTEAFF.

This clone showed up just once. V gene TRBV10-2 combines with J gene TRBJ2-7, with D possibly matching TRBD2 (5 bases). Germline V gene sequence: CDR1 WSHSY, CDR2 SAAADI. CDR3 length equals 12 residues. Trimming left V 5 bases short and J 4 bases short, with 9 bases between. CDR3 in amino acids: CASSSSGYEQYF. CDR3 sequence (DNA): TGCGCCAGCAGTTCCTCGGGGTACGAGCAGTACTTC.

The J gene is TRBJ1-1, the V gene TRBV11-2; D not certain. The CDR3 spans 14 residues. V lost 2 bases to trimming and J lost 1 base, with 8 bases between them. CDR1 is SGHAT, CDR2 FQNNGV, per germline. CDR3 region: CASSLTRGNTEAFF. In nucleotides, the CDR3 is TGTGCCAGCAGCTTAACGCGAGGGAACACTGAAGCTTTCTTT.

This clone was seen more than once but under ten times. V is TRBV18 and J is TRBJ2-1, with D possibly matching TRBD2 (5 bases). Germline values: CDR1 KGHSH, CDR2 LQKENI. The CDR3 sequence is 15 residues long. The ends were cut back, 3 bases at V and 5 bases at J, with 14 bases in the middle. CDR3 sequence: CASSPDGGGHNEQFF. In nucleotides, the CDR3 is TGTGCCAGCTCACCCGATGGAGGCGGCCACAATGAGCAGTTCTTC.